A single T cell receptor (beta chain) is shown here with its context. The junction shows a germline mismatch at one end, possibly a read error. The entry originates in a study of blood T cells in healthy people across ages. It was with a sample-barcoded 5' primer and a J-beta primer mix that a second PCR of about 6 to 12 cycles was run. Researchers report that a template-switch adaptor with 12 random nucleotides tagged each cDNA molecule. TCRdb redid the calling of the 5' RACE reads with MiXCR, one entry per CDR3 protein. The data show around 1,000,000 distinct CDR3 sequences, about 23% seen once. The CDR3 covers 13 residues. Germline loops: CDR1 MDHEN, CDR2 SYDVKM. The data were also submitted as part of a second study, on T cells of mothers and their children. That paper states: Biologically related mothers and children overlapped slightly more than unrelated pairs, a non-significant difference.

The chain carries TRBV28 and TRBJ2-1; maybe TRBD1 (5 bases). The receptor was derived from a girl aged 2-15 years in good health. Sequencing was carried out using blood. CDR3 coding DNA: TGTGCCTCCCAGGGCGCCTTCATTAATGAGCAGCTCTTC. The encoded protein is CASQGAFINEQLF.